The clone carrying this T cell receptor (beta chain) was counted once. The CDR3 length is 16 residues. V trimming: 5 bases; J trimming: 9 bases; junction bases outside the gene matches: 12. Looked up from germline, CDR1 is MDHEN and CDR2 is SYDVKM. The sample belongs to a study of OX40 agonist ivuxolimab in advanced cancers. Overall study context: Ivuxolimab, an agonist antibody against OX40 (CD134), was given to patients. Three partial responders included one hepatocellular carcinoma patient and two cutaneous melanoma patients.

Profiling relied on immunoSEQ multiplex PCR, and the TCRdb table lists in-frame clones only, not all of them. The sample has roughly 60,000 clones, approximately 91% seen once. This TCR was sampled from an adult with an advanced solid tumor such as melanoma, head and neck, liver or kidney cancer. The specimen was CD4+ or CD8+ T cells sorted from blood, collected in a trial of the OX40 agonist ivuxolimab. This sequence joins TRBV28 and TRBJ2-1; TRBD1 agrees at 11 bases. CDR3 sequence reads: CASSRAPGQGVGEQFF. CDR3 in DNA: TGTGCCAGCAGTCGCGCTCCGGGACAGGGGGTTGGTGAGCAGTTCTTC.